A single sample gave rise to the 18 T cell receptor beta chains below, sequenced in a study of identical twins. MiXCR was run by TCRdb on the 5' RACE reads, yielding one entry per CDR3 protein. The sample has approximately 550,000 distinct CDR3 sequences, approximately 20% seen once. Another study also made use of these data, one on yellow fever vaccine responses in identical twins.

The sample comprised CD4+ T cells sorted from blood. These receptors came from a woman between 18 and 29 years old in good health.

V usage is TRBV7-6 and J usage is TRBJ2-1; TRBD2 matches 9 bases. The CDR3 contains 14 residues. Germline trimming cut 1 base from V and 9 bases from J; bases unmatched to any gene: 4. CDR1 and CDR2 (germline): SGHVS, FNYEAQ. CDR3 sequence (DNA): TGTGCCAGCAGCTTAGATATAGCGGGGGTTGAGCAGTTCTTC. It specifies CASSLDIAGVEQFF.

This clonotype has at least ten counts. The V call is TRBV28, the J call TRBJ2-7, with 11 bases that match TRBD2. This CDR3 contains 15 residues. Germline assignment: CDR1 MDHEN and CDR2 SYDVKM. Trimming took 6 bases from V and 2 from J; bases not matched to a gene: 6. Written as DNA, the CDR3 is TGTGCCAGCAGCCCGGGACTAGCGGAAGCCTACGAGCAGTACTTC. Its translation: CASSPGLAEAYEQYF.

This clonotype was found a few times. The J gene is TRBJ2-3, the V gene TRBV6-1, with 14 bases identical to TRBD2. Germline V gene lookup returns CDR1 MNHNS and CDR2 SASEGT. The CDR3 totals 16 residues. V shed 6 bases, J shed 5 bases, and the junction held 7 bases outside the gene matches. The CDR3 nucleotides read TGTGCCAGCAGACGGACGACTAGCGGGAGGGGAGATACGCAGTATTTT. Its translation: CASRRTTSGRGDTQYF.

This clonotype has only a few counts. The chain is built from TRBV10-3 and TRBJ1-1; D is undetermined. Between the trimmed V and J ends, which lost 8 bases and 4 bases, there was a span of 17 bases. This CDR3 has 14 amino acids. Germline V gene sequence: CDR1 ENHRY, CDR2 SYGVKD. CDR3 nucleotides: TGTGCCATCTCGCCAATTGAGGGAGGCACTGAAGCTTTCTTT. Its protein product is CAISPIEGGTEAFF.

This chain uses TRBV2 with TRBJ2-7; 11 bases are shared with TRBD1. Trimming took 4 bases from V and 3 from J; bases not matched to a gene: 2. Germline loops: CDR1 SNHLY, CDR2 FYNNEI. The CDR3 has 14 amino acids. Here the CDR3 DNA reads TGTGCCAGCAGTGGGGGACAGGGGGTCTACGAGCAGTACTTC. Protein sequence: CASSGGQGVYEQYF.

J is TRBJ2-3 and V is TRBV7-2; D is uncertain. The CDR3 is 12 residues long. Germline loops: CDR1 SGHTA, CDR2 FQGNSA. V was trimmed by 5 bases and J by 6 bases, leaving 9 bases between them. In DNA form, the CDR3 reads TGTGCCAGCAGCCGCGCGTCGGATACGCAGTATTTT. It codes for CASSRASDTQYF.

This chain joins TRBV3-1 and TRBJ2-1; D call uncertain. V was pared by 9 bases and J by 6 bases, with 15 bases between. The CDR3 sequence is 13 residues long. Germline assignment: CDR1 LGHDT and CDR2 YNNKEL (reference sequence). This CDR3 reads CASTRSLINEQFF. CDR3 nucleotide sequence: TGTGCCAGTACACGTTCTCTAATCAATGAGCAGTTCTTC.

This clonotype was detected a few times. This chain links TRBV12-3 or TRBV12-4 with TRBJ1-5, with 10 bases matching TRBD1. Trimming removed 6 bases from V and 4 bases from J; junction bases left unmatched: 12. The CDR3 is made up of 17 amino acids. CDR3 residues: CASSPGTGESRNQPQHF. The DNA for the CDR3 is TGTGCCAGCAGCCCAGGGACAGGGGAAAGTCGGAATCAGCCCCAGCATTTT.

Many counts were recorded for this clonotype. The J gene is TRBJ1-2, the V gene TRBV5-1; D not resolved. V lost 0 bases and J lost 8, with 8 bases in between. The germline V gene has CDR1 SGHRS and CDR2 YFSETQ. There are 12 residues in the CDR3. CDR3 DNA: TGCGCCAGCAGCTTGGATGGGAGGGGCTACACCTTC. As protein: CASSLDGRGYTF. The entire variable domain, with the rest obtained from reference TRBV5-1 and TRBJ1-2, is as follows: KAGVTQTPRYLIKTRGQQVTLSCSPISGHRSVSWYQQTPGQGLQFLFEYFSETQRNKGNFPGRFSGRQFSNSRSEMNVSTLELGDSALYLCASSLDGRGYTFGSGTRLTVV.

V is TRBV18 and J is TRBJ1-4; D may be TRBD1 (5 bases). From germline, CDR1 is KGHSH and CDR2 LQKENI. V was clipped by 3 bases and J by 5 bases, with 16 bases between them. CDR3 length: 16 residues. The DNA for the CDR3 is TGTGCCAGCTCACCTCTCCAGGGCATCAAGAATGAAAAACTGTTTTTT. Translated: CASSPLQGIKNEKLFF.

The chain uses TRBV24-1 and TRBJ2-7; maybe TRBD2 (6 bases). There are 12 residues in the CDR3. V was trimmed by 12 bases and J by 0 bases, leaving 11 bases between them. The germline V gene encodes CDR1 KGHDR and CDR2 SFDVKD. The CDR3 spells CAAGPDSYEQYF. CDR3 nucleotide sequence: TGTGCCGCGGGACCGGACTCCTACGAGCAGTACTTC.

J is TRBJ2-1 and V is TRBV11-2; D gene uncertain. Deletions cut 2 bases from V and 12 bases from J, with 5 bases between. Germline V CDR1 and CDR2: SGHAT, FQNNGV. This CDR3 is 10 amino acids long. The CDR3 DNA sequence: TGTGCCAGCAGCTTAAAGGGGCAGTTCTTC. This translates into CASSLKGQFF.

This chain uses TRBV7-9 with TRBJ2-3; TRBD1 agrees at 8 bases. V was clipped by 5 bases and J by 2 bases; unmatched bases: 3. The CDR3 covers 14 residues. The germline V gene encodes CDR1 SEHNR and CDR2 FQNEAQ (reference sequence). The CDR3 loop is CASSRTGTTDTQYF. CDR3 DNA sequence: TGTGCCAGCAGCAGGACAGGGACCACAGATACGCAGTATTTT. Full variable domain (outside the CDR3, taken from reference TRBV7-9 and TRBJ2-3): DTGVSQNPRHKITKRGQNVTFRCDPISEHNRLYWYRQTLGQGPEFLTYFQNEAQLEKSRLLSDRFSAERPKGSFSTLEIQRTEQGDSAMYLCASSRTGTTDTQYFGPGTRLTVL.

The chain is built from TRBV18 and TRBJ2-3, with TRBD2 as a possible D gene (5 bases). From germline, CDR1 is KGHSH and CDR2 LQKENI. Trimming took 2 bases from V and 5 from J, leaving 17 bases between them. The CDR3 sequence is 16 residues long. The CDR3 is CASSPTPGLLLDTQYF. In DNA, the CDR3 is TGTGCCAGCTCACCAACACCGGGATTACTGTTAGATACGCAGTATTTT.

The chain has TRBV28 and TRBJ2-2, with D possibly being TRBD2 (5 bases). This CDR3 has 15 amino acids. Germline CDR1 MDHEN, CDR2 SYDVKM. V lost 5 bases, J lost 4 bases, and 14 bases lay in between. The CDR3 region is CASSGFGVPTGELFF. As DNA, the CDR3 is TGTGCCAGCAGTGGGTTCGGGGTGCCCACCGGGGAGCTGTTTTTT. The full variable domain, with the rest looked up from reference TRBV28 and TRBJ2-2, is DVKVTQSSRYLVKRTGEKVFLECVQDMDHENMFWYRQDPGLGLRLIYFSYDVKMKEKGDIPEGYSVSREKKERFSLILESASTNQTSMYLCASSGFGVPTGELFFGEGSRLTVL.

The chain's CDR3 is CASSLAGLAGGLNEQFF. For the CDR3, the DNA is TGTGCCAGCAGTTTAGCGGGACTAGCGGGAGGACTCAATGAGCAGTTCTTC. This chain links TRBV12-3 or TRBV12-4 with TRBJ2-1, with 15 bases matching TRBD2. V shed 0 bases, J shed 6 bases, and the junction held 3 bases outside the gene matches. The CDR3 consists of 17 residues.

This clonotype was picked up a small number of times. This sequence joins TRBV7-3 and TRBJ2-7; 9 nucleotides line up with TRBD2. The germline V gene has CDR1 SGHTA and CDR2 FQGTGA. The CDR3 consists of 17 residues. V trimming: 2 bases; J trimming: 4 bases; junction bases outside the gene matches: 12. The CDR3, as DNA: TGTGCCAGCAGCTTAGTACTACGACTAGCGGATTTATACGAGCAGTACTTC. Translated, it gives CASSLVLRLADLYEQYF.

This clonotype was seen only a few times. CDR3 nucleotides: TGTGCCAGCAGCTTACGCGCCGAGGGATGGACAGATACGCAGTATTTT. It is translated as CASSLRAEGWTDTQYF. V and J are TRBV7-8 and TRBJ2-3, with a possible D match to TRBD2 (5 bases). The V end lost 2 bases, the J end lost 3 bases, and 15 bases lay between the germline ends. This CDR3 region has 16 residues. CDR1 is SGHVS, CDR2 FQNEAQ, per germline.